This T cell receptor (beta chain) was recovered during a study of shared clonotypes between healthy human individuals. Some clones are missing from TCRdb's copy, which holds only in-frame ones; the method was immunoSEQ multiplex PCR. The repertoire has 2 million to 3 million clones, 80% to 95% of them found once; the top ten carry around 0.4%. Notes on this clone: Its target is not known.

General study results and limits: Researchers found naive subsets generally carried larger estimated richness than memory subsets. The authors sampled blood alone, and tissue repertoires likely differ. Despite large depth, sorted-subset datasets appeared incompletely sequenced. A few donors held approximately 5% of naive CD4 clonotypes in common.

This CDR3 has 14 amino acids. With 4 bases removed from V and 6 bases from J, the gap between germline ends came to 14 bases. The V gene's germline CDR1 is SGHRS and CDR2 YFSETQ. The TCR sequence derives from a man aged 18 to 29 in good health. Some clones in this sample may be carry-over from other donors' samples. Sequenced: naive CD4+ T cells from PBMCs. The subset was: CD45RA+ positively selected. The chain uses TRBV5-1 and TRBJ2-4; D possibly corresponds to TRBD2 (5 bases). CDR3: CASSLAGPGNIQYF. The CDR3 nucleotides are TGCGCCAGCAGCCTAGCCGGCCCCGGAAACATTCAGTACTTC.